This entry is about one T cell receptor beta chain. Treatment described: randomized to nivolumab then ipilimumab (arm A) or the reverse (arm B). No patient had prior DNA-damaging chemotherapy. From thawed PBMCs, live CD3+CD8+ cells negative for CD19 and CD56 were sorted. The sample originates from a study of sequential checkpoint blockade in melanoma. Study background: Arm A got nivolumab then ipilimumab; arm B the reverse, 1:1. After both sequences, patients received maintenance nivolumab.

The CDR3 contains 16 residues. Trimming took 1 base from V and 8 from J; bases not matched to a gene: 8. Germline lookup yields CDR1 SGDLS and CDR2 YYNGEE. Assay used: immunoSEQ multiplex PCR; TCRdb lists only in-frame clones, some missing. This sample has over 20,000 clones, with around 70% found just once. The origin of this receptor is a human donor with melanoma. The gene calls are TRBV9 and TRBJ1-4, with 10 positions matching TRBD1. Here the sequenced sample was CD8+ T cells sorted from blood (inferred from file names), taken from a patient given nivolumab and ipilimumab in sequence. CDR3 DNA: TGTGCCAGCAGCGTACCTCGGACAGGGGGTGAGGAAAAACTGTTTTTT. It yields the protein CASSVPRTGGEEKLFF. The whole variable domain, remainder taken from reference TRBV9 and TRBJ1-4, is DSGVTQTPKHLITATGQRVTLRCSPRSGDLSVYWYQQSLDQGLQFLIQYYNGEERAKGNILERFSAQQFPDLHSELNLSSLELGDSALYFCASSVPRTGGEEKLFFGSGTQLSVL.